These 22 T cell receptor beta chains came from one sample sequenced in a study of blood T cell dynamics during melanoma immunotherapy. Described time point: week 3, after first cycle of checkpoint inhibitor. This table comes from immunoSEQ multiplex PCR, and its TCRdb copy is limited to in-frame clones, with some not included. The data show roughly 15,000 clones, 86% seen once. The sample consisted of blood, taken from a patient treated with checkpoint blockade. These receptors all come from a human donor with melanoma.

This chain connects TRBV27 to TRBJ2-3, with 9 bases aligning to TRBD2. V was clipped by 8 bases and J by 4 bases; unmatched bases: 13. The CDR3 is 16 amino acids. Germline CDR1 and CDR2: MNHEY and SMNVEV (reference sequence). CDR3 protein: CASRTQSGLASDTQYF. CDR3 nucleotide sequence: TGTGCCAGCCGCACTCAATCGGGACTAGCTTCAGATACGCAGTATTTT.

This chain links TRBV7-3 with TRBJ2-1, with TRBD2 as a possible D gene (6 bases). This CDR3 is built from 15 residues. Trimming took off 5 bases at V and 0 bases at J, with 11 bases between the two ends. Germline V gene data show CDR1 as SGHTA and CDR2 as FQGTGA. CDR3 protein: CASSPIAVSYNEQFF. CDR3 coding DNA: TGTGCCAGCAGCCCGATAGCGGTCTCCTACAATGAGCAGTTCTTC. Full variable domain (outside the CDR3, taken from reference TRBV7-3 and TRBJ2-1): GAGVSQTPSNKVTEKGKYVELRCDPISGHTALYWYRQSLGQGPEFLIYFQGTGAADDSGLPNDRFFAVRPEGSVSTLKIQRTERGDSAVYLCASSPIAVSYNEQFFGPGTRLTVL.

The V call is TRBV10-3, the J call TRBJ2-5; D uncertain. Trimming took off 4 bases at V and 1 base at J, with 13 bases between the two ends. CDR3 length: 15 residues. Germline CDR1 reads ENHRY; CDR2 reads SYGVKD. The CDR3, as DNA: TGTGCCATCAGTGTGTCTCCCGCTGGCCAAGAGACCCAGTACTTC. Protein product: CAISVSPAGQETQYF.

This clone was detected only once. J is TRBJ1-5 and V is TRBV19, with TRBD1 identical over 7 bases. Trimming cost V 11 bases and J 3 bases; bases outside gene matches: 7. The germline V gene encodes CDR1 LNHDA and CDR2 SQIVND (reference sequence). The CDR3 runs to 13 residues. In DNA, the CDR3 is TGTGCCGCGAGGGACAGCTACAATCAGCCCCAGCATTTT. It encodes CAARDSYNQPQHF. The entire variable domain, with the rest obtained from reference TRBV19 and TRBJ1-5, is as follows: DGGITQSPKYLFRKEGQNVTLSCEQNLNHDAMYWYRQDPGQGLRLIYYSQIVNDFQKGDIAEGYSVSREKKESFPLTVTSAQKNPTAFYLCAARDSYNQPQHFGDGTRLSIL.

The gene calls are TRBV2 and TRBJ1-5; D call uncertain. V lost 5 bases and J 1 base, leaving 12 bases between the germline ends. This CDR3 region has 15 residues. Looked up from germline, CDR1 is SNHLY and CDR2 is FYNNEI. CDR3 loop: CASSRDRGSNQPQHF. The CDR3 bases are TGTGCCAGCAGTCGAGACCGGGGAAGCAATCAGCCCCAGCATTTT. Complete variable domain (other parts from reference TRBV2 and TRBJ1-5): EPEVTQTPSHQVTQMGQEVILRCVPISNHLYFYWYRQILGQKVEFLVSFYNNEISEKSEIFDDQFSVERPDGSNFTLKIRSTKLEDSAMYFCASSRDRGSNQPQHFGDGTRLSIL.

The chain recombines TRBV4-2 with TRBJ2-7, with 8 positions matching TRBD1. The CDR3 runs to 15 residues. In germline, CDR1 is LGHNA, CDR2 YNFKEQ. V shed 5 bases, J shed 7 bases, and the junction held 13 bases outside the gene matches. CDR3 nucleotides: TGTGCCAGCAGCTTAACAGGGGGGTGGGCAGTAGAGCAGTACTTC. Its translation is CASSLTGGWAVEQYF.

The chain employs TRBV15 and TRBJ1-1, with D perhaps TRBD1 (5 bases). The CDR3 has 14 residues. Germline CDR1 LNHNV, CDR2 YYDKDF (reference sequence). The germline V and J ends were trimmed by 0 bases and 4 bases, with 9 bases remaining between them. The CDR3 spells CATSRDPRVTEAFF. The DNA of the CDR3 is TGTGCCACCAGCAGAGATCCCAGGGTCACTGAAGCTTTCTTT.

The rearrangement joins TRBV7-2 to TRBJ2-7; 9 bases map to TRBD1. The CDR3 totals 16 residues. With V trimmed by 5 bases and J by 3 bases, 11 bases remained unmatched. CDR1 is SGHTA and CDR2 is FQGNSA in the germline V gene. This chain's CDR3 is CASSTPGTGYHYEQYF. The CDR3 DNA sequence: TGTGCCAGCAGCACCCCCGGGACAGGGTATCACTACGAGCAGTACTTC.

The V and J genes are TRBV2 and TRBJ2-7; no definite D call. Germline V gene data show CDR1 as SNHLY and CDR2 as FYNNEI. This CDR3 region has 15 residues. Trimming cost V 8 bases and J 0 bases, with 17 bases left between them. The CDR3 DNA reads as TGTGCCAGCCGATCGCAAGGCGCCAGCTCCTACGAGCAGTACTTC. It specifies CASRSQGASSYEQYF.

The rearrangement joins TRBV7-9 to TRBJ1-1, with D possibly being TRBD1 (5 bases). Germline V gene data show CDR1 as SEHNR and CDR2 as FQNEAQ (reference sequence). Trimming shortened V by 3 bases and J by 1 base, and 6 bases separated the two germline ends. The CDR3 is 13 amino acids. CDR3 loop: CASSFGANTEAFF. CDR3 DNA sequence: TGTGCCAGCAGCTTTGGGGCGAACACTGAAGCTTTCTTT.

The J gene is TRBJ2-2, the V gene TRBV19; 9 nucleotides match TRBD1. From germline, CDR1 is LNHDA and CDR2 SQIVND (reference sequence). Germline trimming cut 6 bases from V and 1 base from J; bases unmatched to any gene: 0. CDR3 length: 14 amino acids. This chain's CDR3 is CASRTGGNTGELFF. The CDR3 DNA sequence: TGTGCCAGTAGGACAGGGGGGAACACCGGGGAGCTGTTTTTT. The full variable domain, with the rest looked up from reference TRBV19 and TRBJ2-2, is DGGITQSPKYLFRKEGQNVTLSCEQNLNHDAMYWYRQDPGQGLRLIYYSQIVNDFQKGDIAEGYSVSREKKESFPLTVTSAQKNPTAFYLCASRTGGNTGELFFGEGSRLTVL.

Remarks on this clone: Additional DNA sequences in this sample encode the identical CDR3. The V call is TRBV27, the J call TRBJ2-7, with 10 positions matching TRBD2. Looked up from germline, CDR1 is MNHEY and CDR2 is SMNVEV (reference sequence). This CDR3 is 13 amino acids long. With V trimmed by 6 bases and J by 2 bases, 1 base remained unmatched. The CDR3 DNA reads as TGTGCCAGCAGCCTAGCGGGAGCCTACGAGCAGTACTTC. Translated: CASSLAGAYEQYF.

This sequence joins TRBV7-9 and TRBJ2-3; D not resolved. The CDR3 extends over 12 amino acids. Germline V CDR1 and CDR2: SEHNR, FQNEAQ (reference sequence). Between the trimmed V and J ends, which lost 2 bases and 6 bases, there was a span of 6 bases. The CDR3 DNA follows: TGTGCCAGCAGCTTATCTCAGGATACGCAGTATTTT. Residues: CASSLSQDTQYF.

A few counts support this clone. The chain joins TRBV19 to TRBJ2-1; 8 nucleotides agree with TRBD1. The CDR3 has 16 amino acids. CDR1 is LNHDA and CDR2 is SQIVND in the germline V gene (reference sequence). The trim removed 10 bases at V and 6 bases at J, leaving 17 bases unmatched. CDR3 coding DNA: TGTGCCAAAACAACCGAGACAGGGGTTTATATCAATGAGCAGTTCTTC. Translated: CAKTTETGVYINEQFF.

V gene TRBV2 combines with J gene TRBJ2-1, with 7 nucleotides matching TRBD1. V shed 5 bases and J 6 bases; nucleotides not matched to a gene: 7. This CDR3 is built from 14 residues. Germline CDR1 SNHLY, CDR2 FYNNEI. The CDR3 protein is CASSRQGIPNEQFF. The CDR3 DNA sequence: TGTGCCAGCAGTCGACAGGGAATCCCCAATGAGCAGTTCTTC. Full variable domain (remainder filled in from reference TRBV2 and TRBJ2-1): EPEVTQTPSHQVTQMGQEVILRCVPISNHLYFYWYRQILGQKVEFLVSFYNNEISEKSEIFDDQFSVERPDGSNFTLKIRSTKLEDSAMYFCASSRQGIPNEQFFGPGTRLTVL.

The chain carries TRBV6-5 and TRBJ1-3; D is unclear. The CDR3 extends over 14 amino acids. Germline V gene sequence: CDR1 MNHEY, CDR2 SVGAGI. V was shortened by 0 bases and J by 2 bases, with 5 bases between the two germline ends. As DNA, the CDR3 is TGTGCCAGCAGTTACTCGACCCCTGGAAACACCATATATTTT. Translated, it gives CASSYSTPGNTIYF.

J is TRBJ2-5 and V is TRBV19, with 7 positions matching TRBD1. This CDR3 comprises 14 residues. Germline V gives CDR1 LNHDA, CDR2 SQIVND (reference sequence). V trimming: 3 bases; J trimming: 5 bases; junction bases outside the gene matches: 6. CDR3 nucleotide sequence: TGTGCCAGTAGTATTCGGCCCAGGGGGGAGACCCAGTACTTC. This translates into CASSIRPRGETQYF.

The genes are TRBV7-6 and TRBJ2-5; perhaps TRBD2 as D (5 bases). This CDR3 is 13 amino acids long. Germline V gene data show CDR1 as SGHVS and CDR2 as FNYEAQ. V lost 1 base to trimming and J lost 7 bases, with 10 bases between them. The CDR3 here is CASSLGREVTQYF. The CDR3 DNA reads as TGTGCCAGCAGCTTAGGCCGGGAAGTGACCCAGTACTTC.

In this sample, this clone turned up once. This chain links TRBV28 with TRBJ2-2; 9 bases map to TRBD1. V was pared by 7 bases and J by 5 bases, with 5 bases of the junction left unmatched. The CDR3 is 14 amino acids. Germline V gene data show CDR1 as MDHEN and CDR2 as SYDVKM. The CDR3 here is CASKLTGGTGELFF. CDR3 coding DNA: TGTGCCAGCAAACTGACAGGGGGTACCGGGGAGCTGTTTTTT. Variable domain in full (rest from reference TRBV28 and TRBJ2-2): DVKVTQSSRYLVKRTGEKVFLECVQDMDHENMFWYRQDPGLGLRLIYFSYDVKMKEKGDIPEGYSVSREKKERFSLILESASTNQTSMYLCASKLTGGTGELFFGEGSRLTVL.

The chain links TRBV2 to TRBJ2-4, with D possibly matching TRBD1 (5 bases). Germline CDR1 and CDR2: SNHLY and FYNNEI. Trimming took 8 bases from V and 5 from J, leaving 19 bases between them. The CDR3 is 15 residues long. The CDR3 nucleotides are TGTGCCAGCTCCCAGGGCCCCAGCAGGCAAAACATTCAGTACTTC. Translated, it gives CASSQGPSRQNIQYF.

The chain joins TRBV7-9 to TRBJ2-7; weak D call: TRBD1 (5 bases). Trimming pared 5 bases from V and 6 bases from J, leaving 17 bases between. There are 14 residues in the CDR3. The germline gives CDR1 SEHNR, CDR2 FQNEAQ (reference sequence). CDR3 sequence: CASSLRREGAEQYF. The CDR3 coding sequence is TGTGCCAGCAGCCTAAGAAGAGAAGGGGCCGAGCAGTACTTC. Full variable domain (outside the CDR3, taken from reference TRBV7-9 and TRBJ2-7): DTGVSQNPRHKITKRGQNVTFRCDPISEHNRLYWYRQTLGQGPEFLTYFQNEAQLEKSRLLSDRFSAERPKGSFSTLEIQRTEQGDSAMYLCASSLRREGAEQYFGPGTRLTVT.

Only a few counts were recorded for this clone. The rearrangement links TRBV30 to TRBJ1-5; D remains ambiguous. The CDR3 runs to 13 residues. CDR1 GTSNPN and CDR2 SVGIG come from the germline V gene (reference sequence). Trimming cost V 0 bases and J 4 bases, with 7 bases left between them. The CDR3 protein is CAWSVLGNQPQHF. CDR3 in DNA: TGTGCCTGGAGTGTACTTGGGAATCAGCCCCAGCATTTT.